This is a list of T cell receptor beta chains from one sample in a study of T-cell reconstitution after alpha-beta-depleted transplantation in children. Each CDR3 protein gets one entry after TCRdb re-called the PCR reads with MiXCR. The data show 450,000 to 550,000 distinct CDR3 sequences, roughly 11% seen once. Sequences were derived from PBMCs, mostly from graft donor cells, sampled 180 days after TCRalphabeta/CD19-depleted stem cell transplant. The receptors originated from a female patient aged 2 to 10 who had a stem cell transplant for aplastic anemia, so the T cells may come from the graft donor. Each CDR3 is given with its conserved first and last residue. The D gene is left open where the match is weak. Only some rows state a clone size, as once, few, many or a class for expanded clones.

d_gene,abundance,j_gene,v_gene,CDR3aa,CDR3nt
TRBD2,.,TRBJ2-3,TRBV7-9,CFTVSGRSDTQYF,TGTTTCACAGTTAGCGGGAGGTCAGATACGCAGTATTTT
.,.,TRBJ2-7,TRBV6-6,CASPEGISYEQYF,TGTGCCAGCCCAGAGGGGATATCCTACGAGCAGTACTTC
.,many,TRBJ2-7,TRBV9,CASSVDLAGDYEQYF,TGTGCCAGCAGCGTAGATTTGGCAGGGGACTACGAGCAGTACTTC
TRBD2,few,TRBJ2-7,TRBV7-2,CASSLEAGSGYEQYF,TGTGCCAGCAGCTTAGAAGCGGGGTCGGGCTACGAGCAGTACTTC
.,many,TRBJ2-2,TRBV5-1,CASSKSGVAGELFF,TGCGCCAGCAGCAAGTCAGGGGTGGCCGGGGAGCTGTTTTTT
TRBD2,few,TRBJ2-1,TRBV11-2,CASSLVGTSGRSTYNEQFF,TGTGCCAGCAGCTTAGTTGGGACTAGCGGGAGGAGTACCTACAATGAGCAGTTCTTC
.,many,TRBJ1-1,TRBV7-2,CASSSGRLNTEAFF,TGTGCCAGCAGCTCGGGACGACTGAACACTGAAGCTTTCTTT
TRBD1,.,TRBJ2-5,TRBV5-1,CASSDQWDRSLQETQYF,TGCGCCAGCAGTGATCAGTGGGACAGGTCACTACAAGAGACCCAGTACTTC
.,few,TRBJ2-5,TRBV10-1,CASSESPQETQYF,TGCGCCAGCAGTGAGTCACCACAAGAGACCCAGTACTTC
.,.,TRBJ2-2,TRBV5-4,CASSTRPGDYTGELFF,TGTGCCAGCAGCACGCGCCCGGGGGATTACACCGGGGAGCTGTTTTTT
TRBD1,few,TRBJ2-7,TRBV4-3,CASSRDRESYEQYF,TGCGCCAGCAGCCGGGACAGGGAAAGCTACGAGCAGTACTTC
.,few,TRBJ2-5,TRBV3-1,CASSQDFGGDQETQYF,TGTGCCAGCAGCCAAGATTTTGGCGGGGACCAAGAGACCCAGTACTTC
TRBD2,.,TRBJ2-3,TRBV14,CASSLPETSLTDTQYF,TGTGCCAGCAGCCTCCCTGAGACTAGCTTAACAGATACGCAGTATTTT
TRBD2,.,TRBJ2-2,TRBV7-2,CASSQWGGTGELFF,TGTGCCAGCAGCCAATGGGGGGGGACCGGGGAGCTGTTTTTT
.,few,TRBJ1-5,TRBV7-2,CASSSQYSNQPQHF,TGTGCCAGCAGCTCTCAATATAGCAATCAGCCCCAGCATTTT
.,few,TRBJ2-7,TRBV5-1,CASSSVDSSSYEQYF,TGCGCCAGCAGCTCAGTGGACAGCAGCTCCTACGAGCAGTACTTC
TRBD2,few,TRBJ2-3,TRBV7-7,CASSPGLAGDKDTQYF,TGTGCCAGCAGCCCGGGACTAGCGGGAGATAAAGATACGCAGTATTTT
.,.,TRBJ1-5,TRBV10-3,CAITSVPGDSNQPQHF,TGTGCCATCACCTCGGTCCCAGGTGATAGCAATCAGCCCCAGCATTTT
.,.,TRBJ2-5,TRBV5-1,CASSLANGQETQYF,TGCGCCAGCAGCTTGGCCAACGGGCAAGAGACCCAGTACTTC
.,.,TRBJ2-1,TRBV7-6,CASSLAFSDEQFF,TGTGCCAGCAGCTTAGCGTTTAGCGATGAGCAGTTCTTC
.,.,TRBJ2-2,TRBV9,CASSTSRSSGTGELFF,TGTGCCAGCAGCACGTCTAGGTCCTCGGGGACCGGGGAGCTGTTTTTT
.,few,TRBJ2-3,TRBV5-5,CASSWGSRADTQYF,TGTGCCAGCAGCTGGGGGTCGAGGGCAGATACGCAGTATTTT
.,.,TRBJ2-2,TRBV7-7,CASSPLYGVGTGELFF,TGTGCCAGCAGCCCCTTGTACGGTGTTGGCACCGGGGAGCTGTTTTTT
.,.,TRBJ2-5,TRBV29-1,CSVEARQETQYF,TGCAGCGTTGAGGCCCGGCAAGAGACCCAGTACTTC
.,few,TRBJ1-3,TRBV5-1,CASSLETAASGNTIYF,TGCGCCAGCAGCTTGGAGACAGCCGCCTCTGGAAACACCATATATTTT
.,few,TRBJ2-1,TRBV7-2,CASSFPPQRPYNEQFF,TGTGCCAGCAGCTTCCCTCCACAGCGCCCGTACAATGAGCAGTTCTTC
.,few,TRBJ1-4,TRBV12-3/TRBV12-4,CASSLALGATNEKLFF,TGTGCCAGCAGTTTAGCGCTTGGGGCAACTAATGAAAAACTGTTTTTT
TRBD1,few,TRBJ1-5,TRBV15,CATSRGQGKGQPQHF,TGTGCCACCAGCAGAGGACAGGGGAAGGGTCAGCCCCAGCATTTT
.,few,TRBJ1-1,TRBV19,CASSVLTGKAFF,TGTGCCAGTAGTGTCTTGACGGGCAAAGCTTTCTTT
.,.,TRBJ2-5,TRBV28,CASSPAPYPQYF,TGTGCCAGCAGTCCTGCCCCCTACCCCCAGTACTTC
.,.,TRBJ1-2,TRBV3-1,CASSHLPRRPLGYGYTF,TGTGCCAGCAGCCATCTTCCGCGACGGCCTCTCGGCTATGGCTACACCTTC
.,.,TRBJ2-3,TRBV27,CASTLARATDTQYF,TGTGCCAGCACCCTAGCGCGGGCGACAGATACGCAGTATTTT
.,few,TRBJ2-1,TRBV11-2,CASSRTWGWKQFF,TGTGCCAGCAGCCGGACTTGGGGATGGAAGCAGTTCTTC
.,few,TRBJ2-3,TRBV6-1,CASSEIYWGADTQYF,TGTGCCAGCAGCGAGATTTATTGGGGGGCAGATACGCAGTATTTT
TRBD2,few,TRBJ2-5,TRBV3-1,CASSQERRGGTQETQYF,TGTGCCAGCAGCCAAGAAAGGCGGGGGGGTACCCAAGAGACCCAGTACTTC
.,few,TRBJ2-5,TRBV3-1,CASRQPGGRLIF,TGTGCCAGCAGACAACCCGGCGGACGGCTAATCTTC
.,.,TRBJ2-5,TRBV24-1,CATSQGYQETQYF,TGTGCCACCAGTCAGGGGTACCAAGAGACCCAGTACTTC
.,.,TRBJ2-6,TRBV15,CATGVWDAGANVLTF,TGTGCCACCGGGGTTTGGGATGCTGGGGCCAACGTCCTGACTTTC
TRBD2,few,TRBJ2-5,TRBV7-2,CASSSRGGGLGETQYF,TGTGCCAGCAGCTCACGGGGCGGGGGACTTGGGGAGACCCAGTACTTC
TRBD2,.,TRBJ2-3,TRBV9,CASKPLAGTSTDTQYF,TGTGCCAGCAAACCTCTAGCGGGTACGAGCACAGATACGCAGTATTTT
TRBD1,.,TRBJ2-7,TRBV5-1,CASSPTGSEQYF,TGCGCCAGCAGCCCGACAGGGTCAGAGCAGTACTTC
.,few,TRBJ2-2,TRBV7-2,CASRPHRTGELFF,TGTGCCAGCAGACCACACCGCACCGGGGAGCTGTTTTTT
.,few,TRBJ2-1,TRBV7-2,CASSPRAAKGDEQFF,TGTGCCAGCAGCCCCCGGGCTGCGAAGGGCGATGAGCAGTTCTTC
TRBD1,.,TRBJ1-4,TRBV12-3/TRBV12-4,CASRQRPGQANEKLFF,TGTGCCAGCAGACAGCGTCCGGGACAGGCTAATGAAAAACTGTTTTTT
TRBD1,.,TRBJ2-2,TRBV18,CASSPSGQGAVAGELFF,TGTGCCAGCTCACCATCTGGACAGGGGGCGGTCGCCGGGGAGCTGTTTTTT
TRBD2,few,TRBJ2-3,TRBV11-2,CASSPRGRSGAFTDTQYF,TGTGCCAGCAGCCCCCGAGGGCGTAGCGGGGCCTTCACAGATACGCAGTATTTT
.,.,TRBJ2-6,TRBV15,CATSRAIRATGANVLTF,TGTGCCACCAGCAGAGCCATCAGGGCCACTGGGGCCAACGTCCTGACTTTC
TRBD1,.,TRBJ1-4,TRBV28,CASSSGRGRFEKLFF,TGTGCCAGCAGTTCCGGCAGGGGGCGGTTTGAAAAACTGTTTTTT
.,.,TRBJ2-2,TRBV10-3,CATRDTSVLNTGELFF,TGTGCCACCAGGGACACGTCAGTGCTAAACACCGGGGAGCTGTTTTTT
.,many,TRBJ2-7,TRBV11-2,CASSSQKGAPYEQYF,TGTGCCAGCAGCTCCCAGAAGGGAGCACCCTACGAGCAGTACTTC
.,few,TRBJ2-2,TRBV19,CASSILRENTGELFF,TGTGCCAGTAGTATCTTAAGGGAAAACACCGGGGAGCTGTTTTTT
.,.,TRBJ1-2,TRBV7-2,CASSFIHDLEGYTF,TGTGCCAGCAGCTTCATACACGACTTGGAAGGCTACACCTTC
.,.,TRBJ2-1,TRBV12-3/TRBV12-4,CASSQTRYGSLDEQFF,TGTGCCAGCAGTCAAACCCGATACGGGAGCTTGGATGAGCAGTTCTTC
.,few,TRBJ2-3,TRBV16,CASSQLGTDTQYF,TGTGCCAGCAGCCAATTGGGGACAGATACGCAGTATTTT
.,.,TRBJ2-4,TRBV21-1,CAGHGDRATKKNSQYF,TGTGCCGGCCACGGGGACAGGGCCACCAAGAAAAACAGTCAGTACTTC
TRBD2,.,TRBJ2-7,TRBV2,CASSPLSGVFYEQYF,TGTGCCAGCAGCCCCCTCAGCGGGGTGTTCTACGAGCAGTACTTC
TRBD2,few,TRBJ2-2,TRBV7-9,CASSFKTGLATTGELFF,TGTGCCAGCAGCTTTAAGACGGGACTAGCGACTACCGGGGAGCTGTTTTTT
.,few,TRBJ1-3,TRBV10-3,CAISGPDSRSGNTIYF,TGTGCCATCAGTGGCCCAGACAGCCGCTCTGGAAACACCATATATTTT
.,few,TRBJ2-1,TRBV7-2,CASSLVFGGPYNEQFF,TGTGCCAGCAGCTTAGTATTCGGCGGGCCTTACAATGAGCAGTTCTTC